One and the same sample provided the 19 T cell receptor beta chains below, sequenced in a study of shared clonotypes between healthy human individuals. TCRdb's copy holds only in-frame clones and misses some; the assay was immunoSEQ multiplex PCR. The table records over a million clones, 75% to 80% of them present only once. Specimen: memory CD4+ T cells from PBMCs. Sample subset: CD45RA-negative fraction. The receptor source for this set is a man aged 18 to 29 in good health. Some clones in this sample may be carry-over from other donors' samples.

The V call is TRBV11-1, the J call TRBJ2-7, with D perhaps given as TRBD1 or TRBD2 (5 bases each). The V gene's germline CDR1 is SGHAT and CDR2 FQDESV (reference sequence). V shed 5 bases and J shed 6 bases, with 14 bases lying between them. This CDR3 has 13 amino acids. CDR3 in amino acids: CASSPGPLSEQYF. CDR3 DNA: TGTGCCAGCAGCCCGGGGCCACTCTCCGAGCAGTACTTC.

About this clone itself: This may arise from a read error, as a much more abundant clone is one base away. This chain uses TRBV27 with TRBJ1-2, with TRBD1 as a possible D gene (6 bases). CDR1 MNHEY and CDR2 SMNVEV come from the germline V gene (reference sequence). This CDR3 has 16 amino acids. The CDR3 spells CAGSLGRPGEGYGYTF. In nucleotides, the CDR3 is TGTGCCGGCAGTTTAGGGAGGCCAGGGGAGGGCTATGGCTACACCTTC.

J is TRBJ2-1 and V is TRBV7-9; D possibly corresponds to TRBD2 (6 bases). The CDR3 length is 15 residues. The V end was cut by 5 bases, the J end by 3 bases, with 14 bases between. Germline-derived CDR1 and CDR2 are SEHNR and FQNEAQ (reference sequence). CDR3 residues: CASSPQGGDYNEQFF. The CDR3 bases are TGTGCCAGCAGCCCCCAGGGCGGGGACTACAATGAGCAGTTCTTC.

The V and J genes are TRBV6-1 and TRBJ1-3; D is ambiguous. This CDR3 has 15 residues. Germline CDR1 is MNHNS and CDR2 is SASEGT. V was trimmed by 5 bases and J by 0 bases, leaving 11 bases between them. CDR3 sequence: CASSRTHDSGNTIYF. The CDR3 DNA follows: TGTGCCAGCAGTCGGACGCACGACTCTGGAAACACCATATATTTT.

The rearrangement links TRBV6-1 to TRBJ1-1; 9 bases agree with TRBD1. Losses at the gene ends were 7 bases for V and 7 bases for J; bases not matched to a gene: 10. The CDR3 is 14 residues long. Germline V gene sequence: CDR1 MNHNS, CDR2 SASEGT. CDR3 nucleotide sequence: TGTGCCAGCAACCTAGGGACAGGGAATTTTGAAGCTTTCTTT. Its translation is CASNLGTGNFEAFF.

The chain couples TRBV10-3 to TRBJ1-2, with 7 bases lining up with TRBD1. V shed 4 bases and J 10 bases; nucleotides not matched to a gene: 9. Per the germline V gene, CDR1 is ENHRY and CDR2 is SYGVKD. This CDR3 region has 13 residues. CDR3 nucleotide sequence: TGTGCCATCAGTGCACTAAACAGGGGTCTCTACACCTTC. Protein product: CAISALNRGLYTF.

The chain joins TRBV5-1 to TRBJ2-3; 11 bases are shared with TRBD2. From germline, CDR1 is SGHRS and CDR2 YFSETQ. The CDR3 is made up of 16 amino acids. J gave up 4 bases and V 4 bases, and 8 bases lay outside the gene matches. The CDR3 spells CASSVLLAGAADTQYF. The CDR3 bases are TGCGCCAGCAGCGTCCTACTAGCGGGAGCTGCAGATACGCAGTATTTT.

This clone was seen only a few times. It is likely a read error: a sequence one base away is far more abundant. The sample carries other DNA sequences with the same CDR3. This sequence joins TRBV5-1 and TRBJ2-5; D gene unclear. V was cut by 0 bases and J by 2 bases, with 5 bases left in between. The V gene's germline CDR1 is SGHRS and CDR2 YFSETQ. The CDR3 spans 13 residues. CDR3 sequence reads: CASSLGVQETQYF. The DNA for the CDR3 is TGCGCCAGCAGCTTGGGAGTGCAAGAGACCCAGTACTTC.

The V call is TRBV5-4, the J call TRBJ2-2; the D gene is possibly TRBD2 (6 bases). The CDR3 covers 15 residues. The V end lost 4 bases, the J end lost 2 bases, and 12 bases lay between the germline ends. From germline, CDR1 is SGHNT and CDR2 YYREEE (reference sequence). DNA for the CDR3: TGTGCCAGCAGCACCGGGACTTCTAACACCGGGGAGCTGTTTTTT. Translating gives CASSTGTSNTGELFF.

This clone was seen once. J is TRBJ2-1 and V is TRBV27, with D tentatively TRBD2 (7 bases). Germline loops: CDR1 MNHEY, CDR2 SMNVEV (reference sequence). Trimming took 5 bases from V and 6 from J, leaving 14 bases between them. The CDR3 totals 14 residues. CDR3 DNA sequence: TGTGCCAGCAGTCTCAGACGGGGGGCCAATGAGCAGTTCTTC. This encodes CASSLRRGANEQFF.

This clone was observed a handful of times. The J gene is TRBJ1-4, the V gene TRBV10-3; D unclear. V was cut by 0 bases and J by 8 bases, with 10 bases left in between. CDR1 ENHRY and CDR2 SYGVKD come from the germline V gene. There are 14 residues in the CDR3. CDR3 coding DNA: TGTGCCATCAGTGAGTCCGGGGTACAAGAAAAACTGTTTTTT. Protein product: CAISESGVQEKLFF.

The rearrangement joins TRBV7-7 to TRBJ2-3; D not certain. The V gene's germline CDR1 is SSHAT and CDR2 FNYEAQ (reference sequence). Between the trimmed V and J ends, which lost 1 base and 4 bases, there was a span of 9 bases. There are 14 residues in the CDR3. CDR3 nucleotides: TGTGCCAGCAGCTTAGGCGGACCGCCAGATACGCAGTATTTT. Amino acids: CASSLGGPPDTQYF.

The CDR3 DNA is TGTGCCAGCTCGCCCTTCTCGGGACAGGGTGGAGATACGCAGTATTTT. Translated: CASSPFSGQGGDTQYF. This chain joins TRBV18 and TRBJ2-3; 9 bases align to TRBD1. This CDR3 has 16 amino acids. Germline lookup yields CDR1 KGHSH and CDR2 LQKENI. Trimming removed 6 bases from V and 5 bases from J; junction bases left unmatched: 12.

The chain employs TRBV27 and TRBJ2-1; 10 nucleotides match TRBD2. This CDR3 contains 15 residues. The V gene end was trimmed by 3 bases and the J gene end by 5 bases; junction bases not matched to a gene: 4. Germline assignment: CDR1 MNHEY and CDR2 SMNVEV (reference sequence). As DNA, the CDR3 is TGTGCCAGCAGTTTGGGACTAGCGTTGAACAATGAGCAGTTCTTC. This translates into CASSLGLALNNEQFF.

The chain is built from TRBV5-1 and TRBJ1-2; 9 bases agree with TRBD1. Germline V gene lookup returns CDR1 SGHRS and CDR2 YFSETQ. With V trimmed by 4 bases and J by 6 bases, 7 bases remained unmatched. This CDR3 is built from 14 residues. Written as DNA, the CDR3 is TGCGCCAGCAGCCGGGGACAGGGAGACCATGGCTACACCTTC. This sequence encodes CASSRGQGDHGYTF.

The J gene is TRBJ1-5, the V gene TRBV4-3, with TRBD1 matching 9 bases. The CDR3 runs 16 residues. The germline CDR1 and CDR2 sequences are LGHNA and YSLEER. With 0 bases clipped from V and 2 bases from J, the junction kept 2 bases outside the gene matches. CDR3 amino acids: CASSQDRDRGNQPQHF. The CDR3 nucleotides are TGCGCCAGCAGCCAAGACCGGGACAGGGGCAATCAGCCCCAGCATTTT.

The rearrangement joins TRBV19 to TRBJ2-3; D might be TRBD2 (6 bases). CDR3 length: 11 amino acids. The germline CDR1 and CDR2 sequences are LNHDA and SQIVND (reference sequence). V lost 8 bases and J 6 bases, leaving 9 bases between the germline ends. CDR3 amino acids: CASFGGDTQYF. CDR3 coding DNA: TGTGCCAGTTTTGGGGGGGATACGCAGTATTTT.

This clone was seen a few times. The V and J genes are TRBV29-1 and TRBJ1-1; 7 bases are a match to TRBD1. Germline CDR1 reads SQVTM; CDR2 reads ANQGSEA. This CDR3 has 14 amino acids. J gave up 5 bases and V 3 bases, and 9 bases lay outside the gene matches. The chain's CDR3 is CSVETQGRWTEAFF. In DNA form, the CDR3 reads TGCAGCGTTGAGACACAGGGGCGGTGGACTGAAGCTTTCTTT.

This chain joins TRBV29-1 and TRBJ1-1; TRBD1 is a possible D gene (5 bases). The CDR3 sequence is 14 residues long. The V and J ends lost 4 bases and 1 base respectively, with 13 bases between them. Germline lookup yields CDR1 SQVTM and CDR2 ANQGSEA. The CDR3 sequence: CSVGARGGNTEAFF. The CDR3 DNA reads TGCAGCGTTGGGGCCCGGGGCGGGAACACTGAAGCTTTCTTT. Looking up the rest from reference TRBV29-1 and TRBJ1-1 gives the full variable domain: SAVISQKPSRDICQRGTSLTIQCQVDSQVTMMFWYRQQPGQSLTLIATANQGSEATYESGFVIDKFPISRPNLTFSTLTVSNMSPEDSSIYLCSVGARGGNTEAFFGQGTRLTVV.